This T cell receptor (beta chain) was documented in a study of blood T cell repertoires in COVID-19. The method was immunoSEQ multiplex PCR; TCRdb's version includes in-frame clones alone and lacks a portion of them. The top ten clones hold 7.5% to 9% of a sample with around 220,000 clones, about 84% of them seen once. The CDR3 length is 15 residues. From germline, CDR1 is MNHEY and CDR2 SVGAGI. Trimming took off 6 bases at V and 7 bases at J, with 20 bases between the two ends. This TCR came from a woman of 80 years or more with COVID-19, enrolled during active disease. The sequenced material came from peripheral blood. The rearrangement joins TRBV6-5 to TRBJ2-3; D might be TRBD1 (6 bases). The CDR3 nucleotides are TGTGCCAGCAGATACGGGACACACGAACCGAATACGCAGTATTTT. Protein sequence: CASRYGTHEPNTQYF.